A single sample is the source of the 8 T cell receptor beta chains below, sequenced in a study of shared clonotypes between healthy human individuals. TCRdb's copy holds only in-frame clones and misses some; the assay was immunoSEQ multiplex PCR. Among approximately 1.5 million clones listed, about 98.5% were seen once. Sequencing was carried out using naive CD4+ T cells sorted from blood. The subset denotes: CD45RA+ positively selected. The receptors stem from a man aged 25-40 years in good health.

As for this clone: A read error may produce the germline difference seen at one junction end. This chain uses TRBV7-7 with TRBJ1-5, with D uncertain. This CDR3 has 13 amino acids. CDR1 SSHAT and CDR2 FNYEAQ come from the germline V gene (reference sequence). CDR3 DNA: TGTGCTAGCAGCTTAGACCTCAATCAGCCCCAGCATTTT. Protein product: CASSLDLNQPQHF.

The CDR3 DNA reads as TGTGCCAGCTCACCACTAGAGACAGCCCTTCGTTTCGGCTACACCTTC. Protein sequence: CASSPLETALRFGYTF. This chain uses TRBV18 with TRBJ1-2, with D perhaps TRBD1 (5 bases). Trimming left V 1 base short and J 8 bases short, with 20 bases between. This CDR3 spans 16 amino acids. Germline CDR1 and CDR2: KGHSH and LQKENI. Full variable domain (outside the CDR3, taken from reference TRBV18 and TRBJ1-2): NAGVMQNPRHLVRRRGQEARLRCSPMKGHSHVYWYRQLPEEGLKFMVYLQKENIIDESGMPKERFSAEFPKEGPSILRIQQVVRGDSAAYFCASSPLETALRFGYTFGSGTRLTVV.

Points on this clone: Other DNA sequences in the same sample also yield this CDR3. This chain joins TRBV5-1 and TRBJ2-3; D remains unclear. The V gene lost 0 bases and the J gene lost 0 bases, with 8 bases spanning the gap. The CDR3 runs to 15 residues. Looked up from germline, CDR1 is SGHRS and CDR2 is YFSETQ. The CDR3 DNA reads as TGCGCCAGCAGCTTGGTGCCCGCTAGCACAGATACGCAGTATTTT. It yields the protein CASSLVPASTDTQYF.

The rearrangement uses TRBV5-1 and TRBJ2-2; tentatively, D is TRBD1 (5 bases). The V gene's germline CDR1 is SGHRS and CDR2 YFSETQ. The length of the CDR3 is 14 residues. Trimming removed 4 bases at V and 4 bases at J, with 11 bases between. The CDR3 bases are TGCGCCAGCAGCGAACAGGATATCACCGGGGAGCTGTTTTTT. Translation: CASSEQDITGELFF.

The chain combines TRBV7-9 with TRBJ2-7; tentative D call: TRBD2 (6 bases). This CDR3 region has 13 residues. V shed 4 bases and J shed 5 bases, with 12 bases lying between them. Germline CDR1 reads SEHNR; CDR2 reads FQNEAQ (reference sequence). CDR3 protein: CASSSQREHEQYF. DNA of the CDR3: TGTGCCAGCAGCTCCCAACGGGAGCACGAGCAGTACTTC.

J is TRBJ2-1 and V is TRBV2; possibly TRBD2 for D (5 bases). Trimming removed 5 bases at V and 1 base at J, with 12 bases between. The germline CDR1 and CDR2 sequences are SNHLY and FYNNEI. The CDR3 length is 15 residues. CDR3 residues: CASSSGLGSYNEQFF. The CDR3 DNA follows: TGTGCCAGCAGTTCGGGATTGGGATCCTACAATGAGCAGTTCTTC.

This chain connects TRBV7-9 to TRBJ2-5; unclear D gene. This CDR3 has 15 amino acids. V was cut by 1 base and J by 2 bases, with 11 bases left in between. Germline lookup yields CDR1 SEHNR and CDR2 FQNEAQ (reference sequence). The CDR3 spells CASSLDIRRQETQYF. Written as DNA, the CDR3 is TGTGCCAGCAGCTTAGATATACGGAGACAAGAGACCCAGTACTTC.

J is TRBJ2-5 and V is TRBV13; 8 nucleotides agree with TRBD1. Per germline, CDR1 PRHDT and CDR2 FYEKMQ (reference sequence). This CDR3 has 17 residues. V dropped 0 bases and J dropped 5; count of bases not matched to a gene: 11. The DNA for the CDR3 is TGTGCCAGCAGCTTAGGCCTCAGGGGGCGAGTGGTGGAGACCCAGTACTTC. Translated, it gives CASSLGLRGRVVETQYF. The full variable domain, its missing parts supplied by reference TRBV13 and TRBJ2-5, is AAGVIQSPRHLIKEKRETATLKCYPIPRHDTVYWYQQGPGQDPQFLISFYEKMQSDKGSIPDRFSAQQFSDYHSELNMSSLELGDSALYFCASSLGLRGRVVETQYFGPGTRLLVL.